The source of this TCR beta chain is a study of blood T cells in healthy people across ages. Whole-study context: Capture by template switching was about one barcoded beta molecule per two T cells. Study-wide results and caveats: It was not possible, with unsorted PBMCs, to conclusively compare naive and antigen-experienced cells.

RNA extraction gave at least 6 micrograms of total RNA per sample. Trimming pared 3 bases from V and 11 bases from J, leaving 19 bases between. Germline lookup yields CDR1 SQVTM and CDR2 ANQGSEA. The CDR3 is 13 amino acids. About this clonotype: Its matching antigen is unknown.

Next came a second PCR, run for about 6 to 11 cycles, which used a sample-barcoded 5' primer along with a J-beta primer mix. TCRdb itself ran the 5' RACE reads through MiXCR, one entry per CDR3 protein. This table holds roughly 800,000 distinct CDR3 sequences, roughly 60% found once. The sequence derives from a young man in good health. Sequencing was done on a sample of blood. The chain uses TRBV29-1 and TRBJ2-5; tentative D call: TRBD2 (5 bases). The DNA for the CDR3 is TGCAGCGTTGAGGCGTCTTCGTTTAGGGAGCAGTACTTC. Translated, it gives CSVEASSFREQYF.